The 11 T cell receptor beta chains below all came from one sample that was sequenced in a study of shared clonotypes between healthy human individuals. The protocol was immunoSEQ multiplex PCR, while the TCRdb copy is restricted to in-frame clones and leaves out a portion. The sample contains more than 1,200,000 clones, 98% of which appear only once. The sample comprised naive CD4+ T cells sorted from blood. As for subset: CD45RA+ positively selected. These receptors all come from a man aged 25-40 years in good health.

The J gene is TRBJ2-7, the V gene TRBV6-5; 9 bases are shared with TRBD1. Germline trimming cut 2 bases from V and 4 bases from J; bases unmatched to any gene: 6. Germline V lookup: CDR1 MNHEY, CDR2 SVGAGI. There are 15 residues in the CDR3. CDR3 sequence reads: CASSYTSGTGYEQYF. The CDR3 coding sequence is TGTGCCAGCAGTTACACCTCTGGGACAGGGTACGAGCAGTACTTC.

This rearrangement joins TRBV5-5 to TRBJ2-7; D is ambiguous. This CDR3 has 17 residues. With 0 bases removed from V and 2 bases from J, the gap between germline ends came to 18 bases. Germline CDR1 is SGHKS and CDR2 is YYEKEE (reference sequence). The CDR3 region is CASSLDGFTALPYEQYF. For the CDR3, the DNA is TGTGCCAGCAGCTTGGATGGGTTTACTGCTCTCCCCTACGAGCAGTACTTC.

The rearrangement uses TRBV29-1 and TRBJ2-1; the match to TRBD2 covers 7 bases. V lost 6 bases and J lost 4; bases outside the gene matches: 12. CDR3 length: 15 amino acids. Germline values: CDR1 SQVTM, CDR2 ANQGSEA. The CDR3 protein is CSVQPPSGLYNEQFF. DNA for the CDR3: TGCAGCGTACAACCCCCTAGCGGATTATACAATGAGCAGTTCTTC.

This clone was seen just once. The chain joins TRBV4-3 to TRBJ2-2; D possibly uses TRBD1 or TRBD2 (5 bases each). The CDR3 has 16 amino acids. V lost 0 bases and J lost 10, with 18 bases in between. Germline values: CDR1 LGHNA, CDR2 YSLEER. The CDR3 coding sequence is TGCGCCAGCAGCCAAGATAAAGGGACGACTACGGTGGAGCTGTTTTTT. It yields the protein CASSQDKGTTTVELFF.

The chain joins TRBV10-3 to TRBJ2-5; TRBD1 matches 9 bases. Trimming removed 4 bases from V and 5 bases from J; junction bases left unmatched: 14. Germline V gene sequence: CDR1 ENHRY, CDR2 SYGVKD. The CDR3 contains 17 residues. The CDR3 bases are TGTGCCATCAGTGGGAAACCGGGACAGGGTTATGAGGAGACCCAGTACTTC. This translates into CAISGKPGQGYEETQYF.

Concerning this clone itself: At the DNA level, this CDR3 is encoded by other sequences in the same sample as well. V is TRBV5-1 and J is TRBJ1-1; 8 bases match TRBD1. V was clipped by 1 base and J by 3 bases; unmatched bases: 2. CDR1 and CDR2 from the germline V gene are SGHRS and YFSETQ. The CDR3 totals 14 residues. CDR3 DNA sequence: TGCGCCAGCAGCTTGACAGGGGGTGACACTGAAGCTTTCTTT. As protein: CASSLTGGDTEAFF.

This chain uses TRBV7-9 with TRBJ2-3; TRBD1 aligns across 7 bases. V gave up 6 bases and J gave up 4 bases; unmatched junction bases: 13. The germline V gene encodes CDR1 SEHNR and CDR2 FQNEAQ (reference sequence). The CDR3 is 16 amino acids. The CDR3 reads CASRKSGRGSPDTQYF. The CDR3 DNA reads TGTGCCAGCAGGAAGAGCGGCAGGGGGTCCCCAGATACGCAGTATTTT.

CDR3 loop: CAISEPQTGNPYNEQFF. The CDR3 DNA is TGTGCCATCAGTGAACCCCAGACAGGGAACCCTTACAATGAGCAGTTCTTC. V gene TRBV10-3 combines with J gene TRBJ2-1, with 7 bases matching TRBD1. With 3 bases clipped from V and 4 bases from J, the junction kept 12 bases outside the gene matches. The CDR3 length is 17 residues. CDR1 is ENHRY and CDR2 is SYGVKD in the germline V gene.

On this clone: Other DNA sequences in this sample translate to the same CDR3. The V gene is TRBV20-1, the J gene TRBJ2-5; the D is unclear. The CDR3 runs 11 residues. CDR1 DFQATT and CDR2 SNEGSKA come from the germline V gene (reference sequence). Trimming left V 3 bases short and J 4 bases short, with 6 bases between. The CDR3, as DNA: TGCAGTGCTAGTAAGGGAGAGACCCAGTACTTC. It specifies CSASKGETQYF.

The sample holds one count of this clone. This specimen includes other DNA sequences encoding the same CDR3. CDR3 sequence: CASSPGQGPYEQYF. In DNA, the CDR3 is TGTGCCAGCAGCCCGGGACAGGGACCCTACGAGCAGTACTTC. The chain has TRBV5-4 and TRBJ2-7, with 9 bases matching TRBD1. V gave up 4 bases and J gave up 2 bases; unmatched junction bases: 4. Looked up from germline, CDR1 is SGHNT and CDR2 is YYREEE (reference sequence). The CDR3 is made up of 14 amino acids.

With regard to this clone: Other DNA sequences in this specimen translate into the identical CDR3. CDR3 coding DNA: TGTGCCAGTAGTATCGGGGTCGTAAACACCGGGGAGCTGTTTTTT. This codes for CASSIGVVNTGELFF. J is TRBJ2-2 and V is TRBV19; possible D gene TRBD2, 5 bases. This CDR3 spans 15 amino acids. The V and J ends lost 3 bases and 2 bases respectively, with 10 bases between them. Germline lookup yields CDR1 LNHDA and CDR2 SQIVND (reference sequence).